A single sample gave rise to the 31 T cell receptor beta chains below, sequenced in a study of long-term antiretroviral therapy in people with HIV. Survey level was the resolution at which the v3.0 immunoSEQ assay ran. Profiling relied on immunoSEQ multiplex PCR, and the TCRdb table lists in-frame clones only, not all of them. The sample has about 48,000 clones, around 84% seen once. The material sequenced was unsorted PBMCs, taken 0.8 years after starting antiretroviral therapy. These receptors were obtained from a young woman with HIV.

The chain uses TRBV28 and TRBJ2-2, with 9 bases lining up with TRBD1. CDR3 size: 19 residues. V lost 6 bases and J lost 6; bases outside the gene matches: 20. Germline V gene data show CDR1 as MDHEN and CDR2 as SYDVKM. The CDR3 loop reads CASSLIHWGTGYNPGELFF. The CDR3 DNA reads TGTGCCAGCAGCCTAATTCATTGGGGGACAGGGTACAATCCCGGGGAGCTGTTTTTT. Full variable domain (remainder filled in from reference TRBV28 and TRBJ2-2): DVKVTQSSRYLVKRTGEKVFLECVQDMDHENMFWYRQDPGLGLRLIYFSYDVKMKEKGDIPEGYSVSREKKERFSLILESASTNQTSMYLCASSLIHWGTGYNPGELFFGEGSRLTVL.

This sequence joins TRBV19 and TRBJ2-2, with 9 positions matching TRBD1. Losses at the gene ends were 7 bases for V and 9 bases for J; bases not matched to a gene: 9. Looked up from germline, CDR1 is LNHDA and CDR2 is SQIVND (reference sequence). The CDR3 spans 14 residues. CDR3 DNA sequence: TGTGCCAGTACTTTTAGCGACAGGGGGAGGGAGCTGTTTTTT. It is translated as CASTFSDRGRELFF.

The J gene is TRBJ1-4, the V gene TRBV18, with 7 bases aligning to TRBD1. After removal of 3 bases from V and 4 bases from J, the junction contained 2 bases not matched to a gene. The germline V gene has CDR1 KGHSH and CDR2 LQKENI. This CDR3 spans 14 amino acids. The CDR3 is CASSPAGGNEKLFF. CDR3 bases: TGTGCCAGCTCACCGGCAGGGGGTAATGAAAAACTGTTTTTT.

The CDR3 DNA reads TGTGCCAGCAGCCGCGGGGCACGAGAGACCCAGTACTTC. As protein: CASSRGARETQYF. The chain combines TRBV27 with TRBJ2-5, with D maybe TRBD2 (6 bases). Trimming cost V 6 bases and J 4 bases, with 12 bases left between them. The CDR3 length is 13 residues. Germline V gene data show CDR1 as MNHEY and CDR2 as SMNVEV (reference sequence).

The chain is built from TRBV5-8 and TRBJ1-5; D call uncertain. The CDR3 is 13 residues long. Trimming stripped 0 bases from V and 5 bases from J, with 6 bases between. Germline V gene lookup returns CDR1 SGHTS and CDR2 YDEGEE. CDR3 bases: TGTGCCAGCAGCTTGGAAGCAGATCAGCCCCAGCATTTT. This sequence encodes CASSLEADQPQHF.

This chain links TRBV7-2 with TRBJ2-7; no clear D gene. Deletions cut 5 bases from V and 2 bases from J, with 13 bases between. Germline V lookup: CDR1 SGHTA, CDR2 FQGNSA. The CDR3 totals 14 residues. CDR3 protein: CASSRILQTYEQYF. CDR3 DNA sequence: TGTGCCAGCAGCCGCATCCTCCAGACCTACGAGCAGTACTTC.

This sequence joins TRBV4-3 and TRBJ2-2; 15 nucleotides agree with TRBD2. After removal of 3 bases from V and 7 bases from J, the junction contained 3 bases not matched to a gene. Germline CDR1 is LGHNA and CDR2 is YSLEER. The CDR3 sequence is 16 residues long. The CDR3, as DNA: TGCGCCAGCAGCCAGGGGACTAGCGGGAGGAGCGGGGAGCTGTTTTTT. It encodes CASSQGTSGRSGELFF.

This clone was counted between two and nine times. The rearrangement joins TRBV28 to TRBJ1-2; D is undetermined. This CDR3 has 13 residues. The V gene lost 2 bases and the J gene lost 5 bases, with 9 bases spanning the gap. The germline V gene encodes CDR1 MDHEN and CDR2 SYDVKM. The CDR3 DNA follows: TGTGCCAGCAGTTTAAGGCAGGATTATGGCTACACCTTC. The encoded protein is CASSLRQDYGYTF.

V is TRBV7-8 and J is TRBJ2-6, with D maybe TRBD1 (5 bases). The CDR3 covers 21 residues. In germline, CDR1 is SGHVS, CDR2 FQNEAQ. The V gene lost 5 bases and the J gene lost 0 bases, with 26 bases spanning the gap. The CDR3 loop reads CASSHMIERTPIFSGANVLTF. CDR3 DNA: TGTGCCAGCAGCCATATGATAGAAAGGACACCAATTTTCTCTGGGGCCAACGTCCTGACTTTC.

The chain joins TRBV6-6 to TRBJ2-7, with 8 positions matching TRBD2. The germline gives CDR1 MNHNY, CDR2 SVGAGI (reference sequence). The CDR3 contains 15 residues. The V gene end was trimmed by 2 bases and the J gene end by 7 bases; junction bases not matched to a gene: 10. The CDR3 DNA reads as TGTGCCAGCAGTTACGGATCGGGAGGGCCGGATGAGCAGTACTTC. Its protein product is CASSYGSGGPDEQYF.

CDR3 in amino acids: CASSLETGANQPQHF. CDR3 bases: TGCGCCAGCAGCTTGGAGACAGGCGCCAATCAGCCCCAGCATTTT. The chain recombines TRBV5-1 with TRBJ1-5; a weak D match, TRBD1 (6 bases). The germline V and J ends were trimmed by 0 bases and 3 bases, with 10 bases remaining between them. The CDR3 sequence is 15 residues long. CDR1 SGHRS and CDR2 YFSETQ come from the germline V gene. The full variable domain, its missing parts supplied by reference TRBV5-1 and TRBJ1-5, is KAGVTQTPRYLIKTRGQQVTLSCSPISGHRSVSWYQQTPGQGLQFLFEYFSETQRNKGNFPGRFSGRQFSNSRSEMNVSTLELGDSALYLCASSLETGANQPQHFGDGTRLSIL.

The J gene is TRBJ2-3, the V gene TRBV10-3, with no clear D. This CDR3 spans 14 amino acids. Germline values: CDR1 ENHRY, CDR2 SYGVKD. V was pared by 1 base and J by 6 bases, with 11 bases between. CDR3 nucleotide sequence: TGTGCCATCAGTGAGTTTACAGTTAGGGATACGCAGTATTTT. Its protein is CAISEFTVRDTQYF.

The J gene is TRBJ1-4, the V gene TRBV19; D is undetermined. The CDR3 has 13 amino acids. The V end lost 7 bases, the J end lost 5 bases, and 11 bases lay between the germline ends. Germline values: CDR1 LNHDA, CDR2 SQIVND (reference sequence). The CDR3, as DNA: TGTGCCAGTATAGGGCGCGGGAATGAAAAACTGTTTTTT. It codes for CASIGRGNEKLFF.

This chain joins TRBV21-1 and TRBJ2-1; the D call of TRBD1 is as the table states it, not checked on the DNA. TRBV21-1 is shown as a pseudogene. CDR3 length equals 15 residues. CDR3 loop: CASSKAGTGNNEQFF. The CDR3 region has the DNA TGTGCCAGCAGCAAAGCCGGGACAGGGAATAATGAGCAGTTCTTC.

CDR3 protein: CASSPGTGGFYEQYF. In nucleotides, the CDR3 is TGTGCCAGCAGTCCTGGGACAGGGGGATTCTACGAGCAGTACTTC. This chain uses TRBV27 with TRBJ2-7; 11 bases are shared with TRBD1. Germline lookup yields CDR1 MNHEY and CDR2 SMNVEV (reference sequence). The length of the CDR3 is 15 residues. J lost 3 bases, V lost 5 bases, and 6 bases had no gene match.

The gene calls are TRBV7-2 and TRBJ2-1; 16 nucleotides line up with TRBD2. Per germline, CDR1 SGHTA and CDR2 FQGNSA. This CDR3 spans 17 amino acids. The junction had 7 bases not matched to a gene; V was cut back by 3 bases and J by 8 bases. The CDR3 sequence: CASSFPGTSGRGDEQFF. The CDR3 DNA reads TGTGCCAGCAGCTTCCCCGGGACTAGCGGGAGGGGGGATGAGCAGTTCTTC.

The V and J genes are TRBV7-2 and TRBJ1-5; D is perhaps TRBD1 (5 bases). Germline V gene sequence: CDR1 SGHTA, CDR2 FQGNSA. The length of the CDR3 is 16 residues. V shed 8 bases and J shed 2 bases, with 19 bases lying between them. CDR3 in amino acids: CASRPGSGMGNQPQHF. The CDR3 DNA sequence: TGTGCCAGCCGCCCAGGGTCGGGGATGGGCAATCAGCCCCAGCATTTT.

V and J are TRBV19 and TRBJ2-7; D is undetermined. This CDR3 is built from 13 residues. The germline V gene encodes CDR1 LNHDA and CDR2 SQIVND (reference sequence). The V end lost 8 bases, the J end lost 2 bases, and 13 bases lay between the germline ends. The DNA of the CDR3 is TGTGCCAGTTTCCTACGGGTCACCTACGAGCAGTACTTC. Residues: CASFLRVTYEQYF.

The chain joins TRBV9 to TRBJ2-1; D possibly corresponds to TRBD2 (5 bases). The V and J ends lost 4 bases and 9 bases respectively, with 14 bases between them. The V gene's germline CDR1 is SGDLS and CDR2 YYNGEE. The CDR3 consists of 13 residues. Here the CDR3 DNA reads TGTGCCAGCAGCCGTAGGCTAGCTATTGAGCAGTTCTTC. This sequence encodes CASSRRLAIEQFF.

The count of this clone is one. A read error may produce the germline difference seen at one junction end. This chain uses TRBV7-7 with TRBJ2-1; weak D call: TRBD1 (6 bases). Germline lookup yields CDR1 SSHAT and CDR2 FNYEAQ (reference sequence). This CDR3 has 14 residues. The CDR3 loop reads CASSQGAGAVEQFF. The CDR3 nucleotides are TGTGCTAGCAGTCAAGGGGCAGGGGCGGTTGAGCAGTTCTTC.

The chain employs TRBV4-1 and TRBJ2-7, with 7 bases identical to TRBD1. The CDR3 has 15 amino acids. Germline CDR1 and CDR2: MGHRA and YSYEKL. V dropped 0 bases and J dropped 4; count of bases not matched to a gene: 6. CDR3 sequence: CASSQEDRPPYEQYF. The CDR3 DNA follows: TGCGCCAGCAGCCAAGAGGACAGGCCCCCTTACGAGCAGTACTTC.

V is TRBV7-2 and J is TRBJ1-4; D is ambiguous. Between the trimmed V and J ends, which lost 1 base and 0 bases, there was a span of 9 bases. The germline V gene encodes CDR1 SGHTA and CDR2 FQGNSA. The CDR3 runs 16 residues. CDR3 nucleotide sequence: TGTGCCAGCAGCTTAGTGTCGGGTTCAACTAATGAAAAACTGTTTTTT. As protein: CASSLVSGSTNEKLFF.

V usage is TRBV9 and J usage is TRBJ1-1; 7 bases are a match to TRBD1. CDR1 is SGDLS and CDR2 is YYNGEE in the germline V gene. The V and J ends lost 2 bases and 3 bases, in that order; junction bases with no gene match: 4. The CDR3 consists of 14 residues. CDR3 nucleotide sequence: TGTGCCAGCAGCGTTCAGGGGGACGACACTGAAGCTTTCTTT. It is translated as CASSVQGDDTEAFF.

The CDR3 spells CASSLIAVGTYEQYF. The CDR3 bases are TGCGCCAGCAGCTTGATCGCGGTAGGTACCTACGAGCAGTACTTC. The rearrangement links TRBV5-1 to TRBJ2-7; unclear D gene. Trimming left V 1 base short and J 2 bases short, with 13 bases between. Germline V CDR1 and CDR2: SGHRS, YFSETQ. This CDR3 region has 15 residues.

The CDR3 protein is CASSSGITSNQPQHF. CDR3 sequence (DNA): TGTGCCAGTAGTTCAGGGATTACTAGCAATCAGCCCCAGCATTTT. The chain recombines TRBV19 with TRBJ1-5; tentatively, D is TRBD1 (5 bases). CDR3 size: 15 residues. Germline V gene lookup returns CDR1 LNHDA and CDR2 SQIVND (reference sequence). V dropped 5 bases and J dropped 0 bases, with 11 bases sitting between them.

The chain couples TRBV7-2 to TRBJ2-3; 14 positions agree with TRBD2. This CDR3 region has 17 residues. Trimming cost V 4 bases and J 2 bases; bases outside gene matches: 5. Germline V gene lookup returns CDR1 SGHTA and CDR2 FQGNSA. CDR3 protein: CASSSRTSGGFTDTQYF. CDR3 DNA: TGTGCCAGCAGCTCGAGGACTAGCGGGGGGTTCACAGATACGCAGTATTTT. Full variable domain (outside the CDR3, taken from reference TRBV7-2 and TRBJ2-3): GAGVSQSPSNKVTEKGKDVELRCDPISGHTALYWYRQSLGQGLEFLIYFQGNSAPDKSGLPSDRFSAERTGGSVSTLTIQRTQQEDSAVYLCASSSRTSGGFTDTQYFGPGTRLTVL.

The V and J genes are TRBV4-2 and TRBJ2-7; D perhaps matches TRBD2 (6 bases). V gave up 0 bases and J gave up 2 bases, with 14 bases separating them. Germline V gives CDR1 LGHNA, CDR2 YNFKEQ. The CDR3 totals 16 residues. CDR3 amino acids: CASSQDGTSVAYEQYF. The CDR3 coding sequence is TGTGCCAGCAGCCAAGACGGGACTTCGGTAGCCTACGAGCAGTACTTC.

J is TRBJ1-4 and V is TRBV7-6; 7 bases align to TRBD1. The CDR3 has 15 residues. The germline CDR1 and CDR2 sequences are SGHVS and FNYEAQ. The V gene end was trimmed by 5 bases and the J gene end by 5 bases; junction bases not matched to a gene: 8. The chain's CDR3 is CASSAAGTANEKLFF. DNA of the CDR3: TGTGCCAGCAGCGCCGCCGGGACAGCAAATGAAAAACTGTTTTTT.

The chain employs TRBV28 and TRBJ1-1; D ambiguous. The CDR3 has 15 amino acids. Germline V gene data show CDR1 as MDHEN and CDR2 as SYDVKM. The germline V and J ends were trimmed by 1 base and 3 bases, with 12 bases remaining between them. In nucleotides, the CDR3 is TGTGCCAGCAGTTTATCGTCAGGTTATTACACTGAAGCTTTCTTT. Translation gives CASSLSSGYYTEAFF.

The chain carries TRBV19 and TRBJ1-1, with a weak D call TRBD1 (6 bases). Trimming cost V 5 bases and J 6 bases, with 16 bases left between them. The CDR3 covers 14 residues. Germline V gives CDR1 LNHDA, CDR2 SQIVND (reference sequence). As DNA, the CDR3 is TGTGCCAGTAGTGCCTACAGGGAGTGGGCTGAAGCTTTCTTT. It translates to CASSAYREWAEAFF.

This chain links TRBV10-1 with TRBJ2-1, with TRBD2 matching over 12 bases. Germline V gene sequence: CDR1 WNHNN, CDR2 SYGVQD (reference sequence). CDR3 length: 15 residues. Trimming removed 7 bases from V and 12 bases from J; junction bases left unmatched: 13. The CDR3 nucleotides read TGCGCCAGCAAATGGACTAGCGGGAATCACGGGGGGCAGTTCTTC. Translated: CASKWTSGNHGGQFF.